This T cell receptor (beta chain) was identified during a study of cytomegalovirus exposure and HLA in healthy donors. Use of 60 Vbeta and 13 Jbeta primers characterized the PCR. Profiled with immunoSEQ multiplex PCR; TCRdb holds only in-frame clones, not every one. The table records under 90,000 clones, more than 60% of them present only once. V lost 6 bases to trimming and J lost 7 bases, with 15 bases between them. This CDR3 region has 12 residues. CDR1 is SQVTM and CDR2 is ANQGSEA in the germline V gene. Sample: PBMCs. The chain links TRBV29-1 to TRBJ1-2, with D perhaps matching TRBD1 (6 bases). The TCR originated in a man in his forties or fifties in good health and CMV-seropositive. The CDR3 DNA is TGCAGCGTCAGGGTGGGGGCGGGTGGCTACACCTTC. Protein sequence: CSVRVGAGGYTF.